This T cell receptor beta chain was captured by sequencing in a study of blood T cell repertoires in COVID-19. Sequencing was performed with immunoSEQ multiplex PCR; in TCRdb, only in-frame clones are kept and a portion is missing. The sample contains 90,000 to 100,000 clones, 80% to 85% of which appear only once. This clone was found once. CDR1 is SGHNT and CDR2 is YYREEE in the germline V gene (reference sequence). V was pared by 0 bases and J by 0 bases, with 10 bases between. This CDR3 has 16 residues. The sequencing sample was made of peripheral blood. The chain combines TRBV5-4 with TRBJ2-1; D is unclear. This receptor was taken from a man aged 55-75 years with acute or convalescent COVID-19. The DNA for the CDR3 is TGTGCCAGCAGCTTGGGGCATACAAGCTCCTACAATGAGCAGTTCTTC. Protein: CASSLGHTSSYNEQFF.